The 16 T cell receptor beta chains in this list originate from one sample, sequenced in a study of T cell responses to AZD1222 COVID-19 vaccine. Only in-frame clones appear in the TCRdb table, and some are missing; sequencing was by immunoSEQ multiplex PCR. The sample has some 160,000 clones, more than 85% seen once. The starting material was peripheral blood, obtained on day 0 of AZD1222 vaccination. These receptors were collected from an adult in good health.

The chain joins TRBV5-6 to TRBJ1-2; 9 bases are shared with TRBD1. V lost 6 bases and J lost 4; bases outside the gene matches: 16. There are 17 residues in the CDR3. In germline, CDR1 is SGHDT, CDR2 YYEEEE. CDR3 nucleotide sequence: TGTGCCAGCACCGAAGTCGGGACAGGGAGCGGTCTCTATGGCTACACCTTC. Its translation: CASTEVGTGSGLYGYTF.

The V and J genes are TRBV30 and TRBJ2-1; 8 bases are a match to TRBD2. The CDR3 spans 15 residues. V lost 1 base to trimming and J lost 2 bases; unmatched junction nucleotides: 4. In germline, CDR1 is GTSNPN, CDR2 SVGIG (reference sequence). CDR3 sequence: CAWSGLAGTYNEQFF. In DNA form, the CDR3 reads TGTGCCTGGAGTGGATTAGCGGGGACCTACAATGAGCAGTTCTTC.

The genes are TRBV7-9 and TRBJ2-1, with TRBD2 identical over 11 bases. Germline CDR1 reads SEHNR; CDR2 reads FQNEAQ (reference sequence). This CDR3 is 18 amino acids long. The V and J ends lost 4 bases and 8 bases, in that order; junction bases with no gene match: 16. The CDR3 is CASSSRIPTSGEVDEQFF. CDR3 in DNA: TGTGCCAGCAGCTCGAGAATCCCGACTAGCGGGGAGGTCGATGAGCAGTTCTTC.

The chain recombines TRBV9 with TRBJ2-2; tentatively, D is TRBD2 (6 bases). Germline assignment: CDR1 SGDLS and CDR2 YYNGEE. Trimming pared 1 base from V and 1 base from J, leaving 11 bases between. CDR3 length: 16 residues. CDR3 residues: CASSVHVGGNTGELFF. CDR3 coding DNA: TGTGCCAGCAGCGTACATGTGGGAGGGAACACCGGGGAGCTGTTTTTT.

V and J are TRBV24-1 and TRBJ1-5; a weak D match, TRBD1 (6 bases). Germline lookup yields CDR1 KGHDR and CDR2 SFDVKD. The CDR3 length is 16 residues. Trimming shortened V by 7 bases and J by 2 bases, and 17 bases separated the two germline ends. The CDR3 loop reads CATSPGEGVGNQPQHF. CDR3 sequence (DNA): TGTGCCACCAGCCCGGGGGAGGGGGTGGGCAATCAGCCCCAGCATTTT.

The chain links TRBV9 to TRBJ2-1; 9 bases match TRBD1. J lost 7 bases, V lost 0 bases, and 5 bases had no gene match. The CDR3 is made up of 15 amino acids. Germline CDR1 reads SGDLS; CDR2 reads YYNGEE. The DNA of the CDR3 is TGTGCCAGCAGCGTAGTAGGCGGGACAGGGAATGAGCAGTTCTTC. Protein sequence: CASSVVGGTGNEQFF.

The J gene is TRBJ1-3, the V gene TRBV14; D unresolved. The CDR3 covers 13 residues. Germline V gene sequence: CDR1 SGHDN, CDR2 FVKESK. Trimming stripped 4 bases from V and 0 bases from J, with 4 bases between. This chain's CDR3 is CASSLPSGNTIYF. The CDR3 DNA reads TGTGCCAGCAGCCTCCCCTCTGGAAACACCATATATTTT.

The rearrangement uses TRBV5-1 and TRBJ1-3; no reliable D call. The CDR3 loop spans 15 amino acids. The V end lost 1 base, the J end lost 0 bases, and 8 bases lay between the germline ends. Germline-derived CDR1 and CDR2 are SGHRS and YFSETQ. The CDR3 DNA follows: TGCGCCAGCAGCTTGTACGCGGTCTCTGGAAACACCATATATTTT. Translated, it gives CASSLYAVSGNTIYF.

CDR3 in DNA: TGCGCCAGCAGCTCGCCCGGTAGTTACAATGAGCAGTTCTTC. This gives the protein CASSSPGSYNEQFF. The chain joins TRBV5-1 to TRBJ2-1; D uncertain. From germline, CDR1 is SGHRS and CDR2 YFSETQ. CDR3 length: 14 residues. V was cut by 3 bases and J by 4 bases, with 11 bases left in between.

The rearrangement joins TRBV30 to TRBJ1-1; D unresolved. CDR1 is GTSNPN, CDR2 SVGIG, per germline (reference sequence). The V gene lost 2 bases and the J gene lost 0 bases, with 4 bases spanning the gap. CDR3 size: 12 residues. The CDR3 DNA reads TGTGCCTGGAGTTTAATGAACACTGAAGCTTTCTTT. Protein: CAWSLMNTEAFF.

The rearrangement joins TRBV4-2 to TRBJ1-3, with D unclear. Trimming cost V 2 bases and J 3 bases, with 14 bases left between them. The CDR3 is 16 amino acids. Germline V gene lookup returns CDR1 LGHNA and CDR2 YNFKEQ. The CDR3 region is CASSQPPAGNGNTIYF. DNA of the CDR3: TGTGCCAGCAGCCAACCTCCGGCTGGGAATGGAAACACCATATATTTT.

The chain carries TRBV19 and TRBJ1-2; D is undetermined. CDR3 length: 15 residues. V lost 0 bases and J 6 bases, leaving 14 bases between the germline ends. In germline, CDR1 is LNHDA, CDR2 SQIVND (reference sequence). CDR3: CASSIDSPARHGYTF. The CDR3 DNA is TGTGCCAGTAGTATAGATTCTCCGGCTCGGCATGGCTACACCTTC.

V usage is TRBV19 and J usage is TRBJ2-4, with D unresolved. V lost 5 bases to trimming and J lost 7 bases, with 9 bases between them. This CDR3 has 12 amino acids. Germline values: CDR1 LNHDA, CDR2 SQIVND (reference sequence). CDR3 in DNA: TGTGCCAGTAGTCATAGACTTAACATTCAGTACTTC. Translation gives CASSHRLNIQYF. The whole variable domain, filled in from reference TRBV19 and TRBJ2-4, reads DGGITQSPKYLFRKEGQNVTLSCEQNLNHDAMYWYRQDPGQGLRLIYYSQIVNDFQKGDIAEGYSVSREKKESFPLTVTSAQKNPTAFYLCASSHRLNIQYFGAGTRLSVL.

The chain recombines TRBV24-1 with TRBJ2-1; 9 nucleotides align to TRBD1. The J segment lost 6 bases and the V segment lost 3 bases, leaving 14 bases of the junction unmatched. The CDR3 has 18 amino acids. Per germline, CDR1 KGHDR and CDR2 SFDVKD. The chain's CDR3 is CATSDRSVQGAWGNEQFF. CDR3 DNA: TGTGCCACCAGTGATCGATCCGTACAGGGGGCTTGGGGCAATGAGCAGTTCTTC.

The chain is built from TRBV9 and TRBJ1-1; D is unresolved. The CDR3 is 16 amino acids. V dropped 4 bases and J dropped 0 bases, with 16 bases sitting between them. The germline CDR1 and CDR2 sequences are SGDLS and YYNGEE. The chain's CDR3 is CASSTPRGGMNTEAFF. CDR3 bases: TGTGCCAGCAGCACCCCGCGGGGAGGGATGAACACTGAAGCTTTCTTT.

The gene calls are TRBV24-1 and TRBJ1-4; 10 bases are a match to TRBD1. The length of the CDR3 is 15 residues. The germline V gene has CDR1 KGHDR and CDR2 SFDVKD. V was pared by 3 bases and J by 8 bases, with 5 bases of the junction left unmatched. CDR3 sequence (DNA): TGTGCCACCAGTGATCCAGGACAGGGGGAGGAAAAACTGTTTTTT. Protein product: CATSDPGQGEEKLFF.